The 8 T cell receptor beta chains below all came from one sample that was sequenced in a study of T cells after yellow fever vaccination. TCRdb re-analysed the 5' RACE reads in MiXCR, keeping a single row per CDR3 protein. The sample has 500,000 to 700,000 distinct CDR3 sequences; over 15% are singletons. This material consisted of PBMCs, taken 15 days after the yellow fever booster vaccination. These receptors were taken from a man under 40 who received the YFV17D yellow fever vaccine.

This clonotype was observed a few times. The chain has TRBV7-2 and TRBJ2-3, with no clear D. CDR1 SGHTA and CDR2 FQGNSA come from the germline V gene. Trimming stripped 1 base from V and 1 base from J, with 12 bases between. The CDR3 is made up of 16 amino acids. The CDR3: CASSLGARPGTDTQYF. CDR3 sequence (DNA): TGTGCCAGCAGCTTAGGGGCCCGACCTGGCACAGATACGCAGTATTTT.

Only a few counts were recorded for this clonotype. The gene calls are TRBV21-1 and TRBJ2-3; TRBD2, the table's D call, lacks a check against the DNA. TRBV21-1 is marked as a pseudogene. The CDR3 covers 17 residues. This chain's CDR3 is CASSRRGSGPSTDTQYF. The CDR3 region has the DNA TGTGCCAGCAGCAGACGTGGTAGCGGTCCCAGCACAGATACGCAGTATTTT.

This sequence joins TRBV11-2 and TRBJ1-1; D possibly corresponds to TRBD1 (5 bases). This CDR3 region has 12 residues. Deletions cut 6 bases from V and 6 bases from J, with 11 bases between. Germline loops: CDR1 SGHAT, CDR2 FQNNGV. The CDR3: CASRGPEAEAFF. The CDR3 bases are TGTGCCAGCAGGGGGCCGGAGGCTGAAGCTTTCTTT.

The chain employs TRBV5-1 and TRBJ2-5; D remains ambiguous. CDR1 SGHRS and CDR2 YFSETQ come from the germline V gene. This CDR3 comprises 14 residues. The V end lost 5 bases, the J end lost 3 bases, and 14 bases lay between the germline ends. CDR3 protein: CASRKWLPEETQYF. CDR3 nucleotide sequence: TGCGCCAGCAGGAAGTGGTTACCAGAAGAGACCCAGTACTTC.

This clonotype was picked up many times. The V and J genes are TRBV3-1 and TRBJ2-2; 9 nucleotides match TRBD2. Trimming cost V 4 bases and J 4 bases; bases outside gene matches: 4. CDR1 is LGHDT, CDR2 YNNKEL, per germline (reference sequence). This CDR3 contains 15 residues. As DNA, the CDR3 is TGTGCCAGCAGCCCTCTAGCGGGACCCACCGGGGAGCTGTTTTTT. Its protein product is CASSPLAGPTGELFF.

This chain uses TRBV5-1 with TRBJ2-1; 7 bases map to TRBD2. Germline V gene data show CDR1 as SGHRS and CDR2 as YFSETQ. With 4 bases clipped from V and 5 bases from J, the junction kept 9 bases outside the gene matches. CDR3 length: 15 amino acids. The CDR3 spells CASSRGLEVDNEQFF. CDR3 DNA sequence: TGCGCCAGCAGCCGTGGACTAGAAGTGGACAATGAGCAGTTCTTC.

This clonotype came up a few times. This rearrangement joins TRBV15 to TRBJ2-7; TRBD2 is a possible D gene (6 bases). Trimming took off 4 bases at V and 1 base at J, with 20 bases between the two ends. CDR1 and CDR2 from the germline V gene are LNHNV and YYDKDF (reference sequence). The CDR3 contains 17 residues. The CDR3 spells CATSITKPGVGSYEQYF. The DNA for the CDR3 is TGTGCCACCAGCATTACTAAGCCGGGGGTAGGGTCCTACGAGCAGTACTTC.

V and J are TRBV12-3 or TRBV12-4 and TRBJ2-1, with 8 bases aligning to TRBD2. CDR3 length equals 14 residues. The trim removed 4 bases at V and 6 bases at J, leaving 5 bases unmatched. CDR3 protein: CASSYTGGVNEQFF. CDR3 nucleotides: TGTGCCAGCAGTTATACGGGAGGGGTCAATGAGCAGTTCTTC.